A single sample is the source of the 13 T cell receptor beta chains below, sequenced in a study of T cells in Graves' hyperthyroidism and ophthalmopathy. Amplification of TCR beta CDR3 regions was performed using RNA transcripts as template. HTBI primers were used for first-round RT-PCR of the TCR CDR3. TCRdb used MiXCR to reprocess the multiplex PCR reads, holding one entry per CDR3 protein. The data contain over 550,000 distinct CDR3 sequences, over 15% of them seen just once; the ten biggest clones take up 18%. Sequenced input: blood. These receptors came from a woman aged 18-29 years with Graves' hyperthyroidism.

This clonotype was observed at least ten times. The CDR3 spells CSVTPGGFDEQFF. Written as DNA, the CDR3 is TGCAGCGTTACCCCAGGGGGCTTTGATGAGCAGTTCTTC. This chain links TRBV29-1 with TRBJ2-1, with 8 nucleotides matching TRBD1. Germline CDR1 is SQVTM and CDR2 is ANQGSEA. The J segment lost 8 bases and the V segment lost 5 bases, leaving 8 bases of the junction unmatched. This CDR3 has 13 residues.

Many counts were recorded for this clonotype. The CDR3 DNA reads as TGTGCCAGCAGCTCAGACGGGGGGGCCGATAATGAGCAGTTCTTC. Amino acid sequence: CASSSDGGADNEQFF. The chain joins TRBV7-2 to TRBJ2-1; 8 bases agree with TRBD2. V gave up 4 bases and J gave up 7 bases; unmatched junction bases: 9. Germline CDR1 SGHTA, CDR2 FQGNSA. This CDR3 has 15 residues.

The sample holds a few counts of this clonotype. V is TRBV27 and J is TRBJ2-3; no clear D. This CDR3 is 15 amino acids long. Trimming took off 8 bases at V and 6 bases at J, with 21 bases between the two ends. Germline CDR1 reads MNHEY; CDR2 reads SMNVEV (reference sequence). The CDR3 here is CASGRIGPEWDTQYF. The CDR3 bases are TGTGCCAGCGGCCGGATCGGCCCAGAATGGGATACGCAGTATTTT.

This clonotype was counted between two and nine times. The chain links TRBV20-1 to TRBJ2-4; D call uncertain. The V and J ends lost 5 bases and 8 bases respectively, with 10 bases between them. The CDR3 loop spans 11 amino acids. CDR1 and CDR2 from the germline V gene are DFQATT and SNEGSKA (reference sequence). Written as DNA, the CDR3 is TGCAGTGCTGGACCACGCGACATTCAGTACTTC. Its translation is CSAGPRDIQYF.

This clonotype was observed at least ten times. V usage is TRBV27 and J usage is TRBJ2-1; 13 nucleotides align to TRBD2. The CDR3 totals 17 residues. The J segment lost 10 bases and the V segment lost 5 bases, leaving 14 bases of the junction unmatched. Germline CDR1 MNHEY, CDR2 SMNVEV (reference sequence). Here the CDR3 reads CASSKRLAGGHGGEQFF. The CDR3 DNA reads as TGTGCCAGCAGTAAACGACTAGCGGGAGGACATGGCGGAGAGCAGTTCTTC.

Here the CDR3 reads CAWKQGGGRALHF. The CDR3 nucleotides are TGTGCCTGGAAACAGGGGGGCGGGCGAGCCCTCCACTTT. This chain links TRBV30 with TRBJ1-6; 8 positions agree with TRBD1. CDR1 is GTSNPN, CDR2 SVGIG, per germline (reference sequence). There are 13 residues in the CDR3. J lost 14 bases, V lost 4 bases, and 10 bases had no gene match.

This clonotype was counted at least ten times. This rearrangement joins TRBV10-3 to TRBJ2-5; possibly TRBD2 for D (6 bases). Germline assignment: CDR1 ENHRY and CDR2 SYGVKD. V gave up 3 bases and J gave up 1 base, with 9 bases separating them. The length of the CDR3 is 14 residues. The DNA of the CDR3 is TGTGCCATCAGTGAAGGCGGGGCCCAAGAGACCCAGTACTTC. It codes for CAISEGGAQETQYF.

This sequence joins TRBV7-9 and TRBJ2-2, with D maybe TRBD2 (5 bases). Germline V gene data show CDR1 as SEHNR and CDR2 as FQNEAQ (reference sequence). The CDR3 is 17 residues long. V shed 6 bases and J shed 5 bases, with 22 bases lying between them. The CDR3 nucleotides read TGTGCCAGCAGTCCACGGGGAATGGTCTTCGGGACCGGGGAGCTGTTTTTT. Protein sequence: CASSPRGMVFGTGELFF.

This clonotype was seen at least ten times. This chain uses TRBV29-1 with TRBJ1-1, with no clear D. CDR3 length: 13 residues. V gave up 6 bases and J gave up 0 bases, with 11 bases separating them. The germline V gene has CDR1 SQVTM and CDR2 ANQGSEA. The CDR3 loop reads CSVPGWMNTEAFF. In DNA form, the CDR3 reads TGCAGCGTGCCCGGGTGGATGAACACTGAAGCTTTCTTT.

This clonotype came up many times. The gene calls are TRBV3-1 and TRBJ1-3; unclear D gene. The CDR3 covers 14 residues. Per the germline V gene, CDR1 is LGHDT and CDR2 is YNNKEL (reference sequence). The V end was cut by 2 bases, the J end by 0 bases, with 5 bases between. The CDR3 is CASSQLSSGNTIYF. The CDR3 DNA follows: TGTGCCAGCAGCCAATTGAGCTCTGGAAACACCATATATTTT.

In nucleotides, the CDR3 is TGCAGTGCTCACGAGACTAGCGGCAAGCGAACCCAGTACTTC. This encodes CSAHETSGKRTQYF. V is TRBV20-1 and J is TRBJ2-5, with 9 nucleotides matching TRBD2. The CDR3 covers 14 residues. The ends lost 5 bases at V and 8 bases at J; junction bases unmatched: 12. Germline CDR1 and CDR2: DFQATT and SNEGSKA (reference sequence).

There are a few counts of this clonotype. The chain carries TRBV19 and TRBJ2-1; the D call may be TRBD1 or TRBD2 (6 bases each). V was clipped by 3 bases and J by 7 bases, with 13 bases between them. Germline V lookup: CDR1 LNHDA, CDR2 SQIVND (reference sequence). The CDR3 contains 14 residues. The CDR3 here is CASSIMGGQNEQFF. In DNA, the CDR3 is TGTGCCAGTAGTATTATGGGGGGCCAAAATGAGCAGTTCTTC.

This clonotype was detected ten times or more. This rearrangement joins TRBV19 to TRBJ2-7, with TRBD2 matching over 10 bases. CDR3 size: 18 residues. Germline assignment: CDR1 LNHDA and CDR2 SQIVND (reference sequence). The J segment lost 2 bases and the V segment lost 5 bases, leaving 15 bases of the junction unmatched. CDR3 loop: CASSSASSGLAETYEQYF. The CDR3 region has the DNA TGTGCCAGTAGTTCAGCATCCAGTGGACTAGCGGAGACCTACGAGCAGTACTTC.